This T cell receptor (beta chain) was observed in a study of PD-1 blockade in classical Hodgkin lymphoma. About this clone: Its antigen remains unknown.

Stated time point: newly diagnosed, previously untreated cHL patient sample. Isolation of CD8+ T cells from thawed PBMCs used magnetic negative selection. PBMCs from patients with newly diagnosed, untreated classical Hodgkin lymphoma served as a comparison group for the relapsed/refractory trial patients. Clones were read by immunoSEQ multiplex PCR, and TCRdb kept only the in-frame ones, dropping some. The profile shows 12,000 to 15,000 clones, about 90% of them singletons. Germline CDR1 is MDHEN and CDR2 is SYDVKM. The ends were cut back, 3 bases at V and 6 bases at J, with 12 bases in the middle. This CDR3 has 13 amino acids. The study, taken as a whole, reports: Reported findings placed baseline TCR diversity lower in newly diagnosed patients (compared with healthy donors).

The sequencing sample was made of CD8+ T cells from blood. The rearrangement links TRBV28 to TRBJ2-7, with D tentatively TRBD1 (5 bases). This TCR was recovered from a human donor with classical Hodgkin lymphoma. CDR3 residues: CASSFRRTGEQYF. The CDR3 DNA follows: TGTGCCAGCAGTTTTCGGCGAACAGGCGAGCAGTACTTC.